These 21 T cell receptor beta chains were sequenced from one sample in a study of beta chain features in type 1 diabetes. The study reverse transcribed the entire isolated RNA, so it sequenced expressed TCRB transcripts. TCRdb's table, derived via immunoSEQ multiplex PCR, lists solely in-frame clones and lacks some. Of about 360,000 clones listed, 10% to 15% were seen once; the top ten hold under 0.02%. Sample: naive CD4+ T cells from blood. The source of these receptors is a man younger than 35 in good health.

V gene TRBV19 combines with J gene TRBJ2-7; possibly TRBD1 for D (6 bases). CDR3 length equals 14 residues. Germline V gene lookup returns CDR1 LNHDA and CDR2 SQIVND (reference sequence). The ends were cut back, 4 bases at V and 4 bases at J, with 14 bases in the middle. CDR3 loop: CASSKLAGAYEQYF. In DNA form, the CDR3 reads TGTGCCAGTAGTAAACTGGCAGGGGCGTACGAGCAGTACTTC. The entire variable domain, with the rest obtained from reference TRBV19 and TRBJ2-7, is as follows: DGGITQSPKYLFRKEGQNVTLSCEQNLNHDAMYWYRQDPGQGLRLIYYSQIVNDFQKGDIAEGYSVSREKKESFPLTVTSAQKNPTAFYLCASSKLAGAYEQYFGPGTRLTVT.

The V and J genes are TRBV28 and TRBJ2-1, with TRBD2 matching over 8 bases. CDR3 length: 14 residues. CDR1 is MDHEN, CDR2 SYDVKM, per germline. Unmatched junction bases numbered 7, after V lost 5 bases and J lost 7 bases. CDR3 DNA: TGTGCCAGCAGTGAGGCGGGAGGAGGGAATGAGCAGTTCTTC. It yields the protein CASSEAGGGNEQFF. Combining the CDR3 with reference TRBV28 and TRBJ2-1 gives the whole variable domain DVKVTQSSRYLVKRTGEKVFLECVQDMDHENMFWYRQDPGLGLRLIYFSYDVKMKEKGDIPEGYSVSREKKERFSLILESASTNQTSMYLCASSEAGGGNEQFFGPGTRLTVL.

This clone was found a few times. The rearrangement joins TRBV7-9 to TRBJ2-1, with 8 bases aligning to TRBD1. The CDR3 is made up of 16 amino acids. Germline-derived CDR1 and CDR2 are SEHNR and FQNEAQ (reference sequence). Losses at the gene ends were 6 bases for V and 3 bases for J; bases not matched to a gene: 10. CDR3 protein: CASSPPDRAFYNEQFF. The CDR3 coding sequence is TGTGCCAGCAGTCCACCGGACAGGGCATTCTACAATGAGCAGTTCTTC.

In this sample, this clone turned up once. J is TRBJ1-2 and V is TRBV7-2; 8 bases agree with TRBD1. Per germline, CDR1 SGHTA and CDR2 FQGNSA. The CDR3 totals 15 residues. V shed 5 bases, J shed 4 bases, and the junction held 9 bases outside the gene matches. The chain's CDR3 is CASSLRQGNFYGYTF. CDR3 bases: TGTGCCAGCAGCCTCAGACAGGGGAATTTCTATGGCTACACCTTC.

This clone turned up a few times. The chain joins TRBV4-1 to TRBJ2-2, with 13 bases lining up with TRBD2. The germline CDR1 and CDR2 sequences are MGHRA and YSYEKL. This CDR3 region has 18 residues. V shed 1 base and J 6 bases; nucleotides not matched to a gene: 8. DNA for the CDR3: TGCGCCAGCAGCCAAGTCAGACTAGCGGGAGGTCAGGCCGGGGAGCTGTTTTTT. This translates into CASSQVRLAGGQAGELFF.

The chain links TRBV2 to TRBJ1-4; 9 bases are a match to TRBD1. Looked up from germline, CDR1 is SNHLY and CDR2 is FYNNEI. There are 13 residues in the CDR3. J lost 10 bases, V lost 4 bases, and 4 bases had no gene match. The CDR3: CASSGDRDRKLFF. The CDR3 nucleotides are TGTGCCAGCAGTGGGGACAGGGACCGAAAACTGTTTTTT.

This chain uses TRBV19 with TRBJ2-1; D unclear. Between the trimmed V and J ends, which lost 2 bases and 1 base, there was a span of 12 bases. The V gene's germline CDR1 is LNHDA and CDR2 SQIVND (reference sequence). This CDR3 comprises 16 residues. The CDR3 DNA follows: TGTGCCAGTAGTATACTCCGGTACAGATCCTACAATGAGCAGTTCTTC. Its protein product is CASSILRYRSYNEQFF.

The chain combines TRBV30 with TRBJ1-2, with 8 nucleotides matching TRBD1. The V segment lost 1 base and the J segment 8 bases; nucleotides outside the gene matches: 6. The CDR3 is 13 residues long. Germline CDR1 reads GTSNPN; CDR2 reads SVGIG (reference sequence). CDR3 coding DNA: TGTGCCTGGAGTGCAGGGGGCGGGCGCGGCTACACCTTC. Translation: CAWSAGGGRGYTF.

This clone was seen ten or more times. The sample has other DNA sequences that encode this CDR3 too. The V gene is TRBV9, the J gene TRBJ2-6, with D possibly TRBD2 on 6 matching bases. The ends were cut back, 0 bases at V and 2 bases at J, with 6 bases in the middle. The CDR3 consists of 15 residues. Germline V CDR1 and CDR2: SGDLS, YYNGEE. The CDR3 DNA reads as TGTGCCAGCAGCGTAGGGGGGGCTGGGGCCAACGTCCTGACTTTC. Protein: CASSVGGAGANVLTF.

The rearrangement uses TRBV25-1 and TRBJ2-2; D not certain. Per germline, CDR1 MGHDK and CDR2 SYGVNS. This CDR3 has 17 residues. Trimming took off 4 bases at V and 1 base at J, with 16 bases between the two ends. The CDR3: CASSGSRARQNTGELFF. Written as DNA, the CDR3 is TGTGCCAGCAGTGGCTCAAGAGCCAGACAGAACACCGGGGAGCTGTTTTTT.

In its sample, this clone was seen a few times. The CDR3 is CASSVAGGGNTEAFF. The CDR3, as DNA: TGTGCCAGCAGCGTAGCGGGCGGAGGGAACACTGAAGCTTTCTTT. The chain combines TRBV9 with TRBJ1-1, with D unclear. CDR1 is SGDLS, CDR2 YYNGEE, per germline. CDR3 size: 15 residues. V dropped 0 bases and J dropped 1 base, with 10 bases sitting between them. The full variable domain, completed using reference TRBV9 and TRBJ1-1, is DSGVTQTPKHLITATGQRVTLRCSPRSGDLSVYWYQQSLDQGLQFLIQYYNGEERAKGNILERFSAQQFPDLHSELNLSSLELGDSALYFCASSVAGGGNTEAFFGQGTRLTVV.

The genes are TRBV7-2 and TRBJ1-1, with TRBD1 matching over 11 bases. V was clipped by 5 bases and J by 10 bases; unmatched bases: 6. The CDR3 spans 13 residues. Germline CDR1 is SGHTA and CDR2 is FQGNSA. DNA of the CDR3: TGTGCCAGCAGCCCTAGGGACAGGGGGGTAGCTTTCTTT. Protein product: CASSPRDRGVAFF. The full variable domain, completed using reference TRBV7-2 and TRBJ1-1, is GAGVSQSPSNKVTEKGKDVELRCDPISGHTALYWYRQSLGQGLEFLIYFQGNSAPDKSGLPSDRFSAERTGGSVSTLTIQRTQQEDSAVYLCASSPRDRGVAFFGQGTRLTVV.

As concerns this clone: Distinct nucleotide sequences in the sample also encode this CDR3. The chain is built from TRBV28 and TRBJ1-5; D is unclear. Deletions cut 6 bases from V and 2 bases from J, with 5 bases between. Germline CDR1 reads MDHEN; CDR2 reads SYDVKM. The length of the CDR3 is 12 residues. The CDR3 reads CASRGGNQPQHF. The CDR3 DNA follows: TGTGCCAGCAGGGGAGGCAATCAGCCCCAGCATTTT. Supplemented by reference TRBV28 and TRBJ1-5, the full variable domain reads DVKVTQSSRYLVKRTGEKVFLECVQDMDHENMFWYRQDPGLGLRLIYFSYDVKMKEKGDIPEGYSVSREKKERFSLILESASTNQTSMYLCASRGGNQPQHFGDGTRLSIL.

This clone was detected only a few times. The CDR3 loop is CASISRGLAGSPTYNEQFF. The DNA of the CDR3 is TGTGCCAGCATAAGCCGAGGGCTAGCGGGCAGCCCGACCTACAATGAGCAGTTCTTC. The chain combines TRBV7-2 with TRBJ2-1; 8 nucleotides match TRBD2. Germline trimming cut 7 bases from V and 2 bases from J; bases unmatched to any gene: 19. Germline assignment: CDR1 SGHTA and CDR2 FQGNSA. This CDR3 contains 19 residues.

This clone was observed a few times. The same CDR3 also results from other DNA sequences found in this sample. The chain couples TRBV7-2 to TRBJ2-3; D call uncertain. V gave up 5 bases and J gave up 1 base, with 10 bases separating them. In germline, CDR1 is SGHTA, CDR2 FQGNSA. CDR3 length: 14 residues. This chain's CDR3 is CASSLPGGTDTQYF. CDR3 in DNA: TGTGCCAGCAGCCTACCAGGCGGCACAGATACGCAGTATTTT.

A few counts support this clone. The V call is TRBV10-3, the J call TRBJ2-1, with a tentative D call TRBD2 (6 bases). Trimming cost V 7 bases and J 7 bases, with 20 bases left between them. Germline CDR1 and CDR2: ENHRY and SYGVKD. This CDR3 is built from 15 residues. The CDR3 DNA sequence: TGTGCCATCACCTTAATGCGGGGTCCGGGGAATGAGCAGTTCTTC. Translation: CAITLMRGPGNEQFF.

The chain couples TRBV28 to TRBJ2-7, with a weak D call TRBD2 (7 bases). Trimming removed 6 bases at V and 2 bases at J, with 14 bases between. The CDR3 extends over 14 amino acids. Looked up from germline, CDR1 is MDHEN and CDR2 is SYDVKM. CDR3 residues: CASSDWGGTYEQYF. CDR3 DNA sequence: TGTGCCAGCAGCGACTGGGGGGGCACCTACGAGCAGTACTTC.

There are a few counts of this clone. This rearrangement joins TRBV5-1 to TRBJ1-4; 9 bases match TRBD1. This CDR3 has 15 residues. CDR1 is SGHRS and CDR2 is YFSETQ in the germline V gene. Trimming removed 3 bases from V and 5 bases from J; junction bases left unmatched: 5. The CDR3 nucleotides read TGCGCCAGCAGCTGGGGGACAGGGATCAATGAAAAACTGTTTTTT. Translation: CASSWGTGINEKLFF.

In this sample, this clone turned up a few times. J is TRBJ1-5 and V is TRBV5-6; D remains ambiguous. The CDR3 sequence is 13 residues long. CDR1 is SGHDT and CDR2 is YYEEEE in the germline V gene. V gave up 1 base and J gave up 10 bases, with 12 bases separating them. CDR3 residues: CASSLRRAGPQHF. For the CDR3, the DNA is TGTGCCAGCAGCTTGAGGAGGGCGGGCCCCCAGCATTTT.

This clone came up a few times. The genes are TRBV27 and TRBJ2-2; 9 bases align to TRBD2. The CDR3 extends over 15 amino acids. Germline CDR1 is MNHEY and CDR2 is SMNVEV (reference sequence). V shed 8 bases, J shed 3 bases, and the junction held 7 bases outside the gene matches. The CDR3 protein is CASGGREGHTGELFF. The DNA of the CDR3 is TGTGCCAGCGGGGGGCGGGAGGGCCACACCGGGGAGCTGTTTTTT.

This clone appeared a few times. This chain uses TRBV28 with TRBJ2-3; a weak D match, TRBD1 (6 bases). Germline lookup yields CDR1 MDHEN and CDR2 SYDVKM. This CDR3 spans 15 amino acids. Trimming pared 2 bases from V and 9 bases from J, leaving 18 bases between. The CDR3 DNA is TGTGCCAGCAGTTTACGTGCCAGGGGAATGGGGACGCAGTATTTT. Protein: CASSLRARGMGTQYF.